Listed below are T cell receptor beta chains from one sample, sequenced in a study of long-term antiretroviral therapy in people with HIV. The assay was immunoSEQ multiplex PCR, and TCRdb's table has in-frame clones only and misses some. The sample comprises roughly 33,000 clones, around 80% of which are singletons, and about 7.1% rests with the top ten. The input for sequencing was unsorted PBMCs, taken 2 years after starting antiretroviral therapy. The receptors here all came from a woman in her fifties or sixties with HIV. Each CDR3 is given without its conserved first and last residue. Fields, in order: clone size, V gene, J gene, CDR3 protein. Clone size is stated in some rows and not others, as once, few, many or a class when expanded.

.	TRBV5-3	TRBJ1-4	ARSLDYASATNEKLF
.	TRBV6-5	TRBJ1-6	ASRSRDRVISPLH
.	TRBV27	TRBJ2-1	ASRLAGGEF
.	TRBV2	TRBJ1-6	ASSALTVRGNSPLH
.	TRBV5-1	TRBJ2-2	ASSLTVNTGELF
.	TRBV11-3	TRBJ2-1	ASSKGWGAAYNEQF
.	TRBV29-1	TRBJ2-7	SVATGYEQY
.	TRBV14	TRBJ2-5	ASSHFGSLKGETQY
few	TRBV7-6	TRBJ1-6	ASSSGTGSGSPLH
.	TRBV10-1	TRBJ1-1	ASSGHLDSSTEAF
few	TRBV5-4	TRBJ2-4	ASSLGQAKNIQY
.	TRBV27	TRBJ2-5	ASKAGNGRGPETQY
once	TRBV18	TRBJ2-3	ASSPRGTSTDTQY
once	TRBV6-5	TRBJ1-1	ASSYGAEAF
few	TRBV5-1	TRBJ1-2	ASSLEPGQRSYGYT
.	TRBV19	TRBJ1-5	ASSIQYEMNQPQH
.	TRBV10-3	TRBJ1-1	AITRGQGDLEAF
.	TRBV30	TRBJ1-2	AWSPGGNYGYT
.	TRBV29-1	TRBJ1-1	SVEGGRLNTEAF
.	TRBV2	TRBJ2-1	ASTPAGGVYNEQF
.	TRBV30	TRBJ2-1	AWRRRPGTSGGSSSYNEQF
few	TRBV6-5	TRBJ1-1	ASSYLTGNTEAF
.	TRBV29-1	TRBJ1-1	SVPANRGFTEAF
.	TRBV27	TRBJ1-1	ASSSLTGGLSEAF
.	TRBV6-5	TRBJ2-1	ASKLDRSSYNEQF
.	TRBV10-3	TRBJ1-1	AISEERTQAF
.	TRBV6-1	TRBJ1-2	ASRESGTDYGYT
.	TRBV5-1	TRBJ1-4	ASSSQASNEKLF
.	TRBV5-4	TRBJ2-2	ASSLLRSGGELF
.	TRBV30	TRBJ2-5	AWSVIRGAETQY
.	TRBV27	TRBJ1-5	ASSPDRGKQPQH
.	TRBV4-1	TRBJ1-2	ASSQAGAGYT
few	TRBV4-1	TRBJ1-2	ASSQDALPGDYGYT
.	TRBV18	TRBJ1-5	ASSPERHDSNQPQH
.	TRBV30	TRBJ2-2	ASDRASGELF
few	TRBV6-1	TRBJ1-6	ASKLGRADNSPLH
once	TRBV5-1	TRBJ2-6	ASSYRVPGQGLGANVLT
.	TRBV5-6	TRBJ1-3	ASSLDRDSFNTIY
.	TRBV5-1	TRBJ2-7	ASSPRTSGEISYEQY
.	TRBV5-1	TRBJ1-2	ASTLGDNPGNYGYT
few	TRBV20-1	TRBJ1-2	SARDGVDRL
.	TRBV5-1	TRBJ2-3	ASSLGLSTDTQY
.	TRBV7-9	TRBJ1-1	ASSLDGGPGTEAF
.	TRBV6-5	TRBJ1-1	ASSPKIQVNTEAF
.	TRBV14	TRBJ1-4	ASSQDRWATNEKLF
few	TRBV2	TRBJ1-5	ASSSGQPQH
.	TRBV6-1	TRBJ1-5	ASRGRNQPQH
.	TRBV25-1	TRBJ2-7	ASSGGYYEQY
.	TRBV5-1	TRBJ1-4	ASSLARTGNEKLF
.	TRBV19	TRBJ2-5	ASSALQGLTETQY
.	TRBV5-8	TRBJ1-5	ASSGQGPLQPQH